The following is a TCR beta chain sequence with its context. In the authors' methods: Nucleated cell counts were estimated from reference gene primer amplification. TCRdb keeps only in-frame clones here, not all; method: immunoSEQ multiplex PCR. Clone size and the V and J calls come from that table; the DNA yielded D and trimming. Among approximately 63,000 clones listed, 80% to 90% were seen once. This specimen belongs to a study of blood T cell repertoires in COVID-19. Study-wide context: Material from acute and convalescent COVID-19 was sourced from the United States, Italy and Spain. Sources were T cells, B-cell-depleted T cells, or PBMCs; the material itself was cDNA or gDNA.

The germline V gene encodes CDR1 SNHLY and CDR2 FYNNEI. This CDR3 contains 14 residues. Trimming removed 3 bases from V and 0 bases from J, with 8 bases in between. Sequencing was carried out using peripheral blood. The V call is TRBV2, the J call TRBJ1-2; D unclear. The sequence came from a woman aged 80 or over with acute or convalescent COVID-19. In DNA form, the CDR3 reads TGTGCCAGCAGTGAGCTCGGAGCTAACTATGGCTACACCTTC. Its translation: CASSELGANYGYTF.